The source of this TCR beta chain is a study of OX40 agonist ivuxolimab in advanced cancers. About the study: Patients enrolled in dose escalation were diagnosed with hepatocellular carcinoma, melanoma, renal cell or head and neck cancer.

Germline V gene lookup returns CDR1 SGHAT and CDR2 FQNNGV. The CDR3 covers 14 residues. Trimming removed 1 base at V and 4 bases at J, with 10 bases between. Data came from immunoSEQ multiplex PCR; TCRdb stores just in-frame clones and leaves some out. The sample holds 100,000 or so clones; more than 90% are singletons and the top ten take about 3.6%. The rearrangement uses TRBV11-2 and TRBJ2-5; D may correspond to TRBD1 or TRBD2 (6 bases each). This TCR was sampled from an adult with an advanced solid tumor such as melanoma, head and neck, liver or kidney cancer. The sequences come from CD4+ or CD8+ T cells sorted from blood, collected in a trial of the OX40 agonist ivuxolimab. CDR3 coding DNA: TGTGCCAGCAGCTTAGCCTGGGGGGCAGAGACCCAGTACTTC. It codes for CASSLAWGAETQYF.